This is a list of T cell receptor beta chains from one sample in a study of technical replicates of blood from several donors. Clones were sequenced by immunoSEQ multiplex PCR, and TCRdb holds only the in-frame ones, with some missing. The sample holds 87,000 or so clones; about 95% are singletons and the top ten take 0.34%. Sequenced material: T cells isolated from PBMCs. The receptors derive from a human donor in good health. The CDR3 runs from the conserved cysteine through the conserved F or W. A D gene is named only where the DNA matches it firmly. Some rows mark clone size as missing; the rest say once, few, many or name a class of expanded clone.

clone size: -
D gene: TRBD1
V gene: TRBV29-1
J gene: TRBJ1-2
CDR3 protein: CSAKTGGTGPSYGYTF
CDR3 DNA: TGCAGCGCCAAAACGGGCGGGACAGGGCCCAGCTATGGCTACACCTTC

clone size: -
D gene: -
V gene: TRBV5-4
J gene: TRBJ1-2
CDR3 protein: CASSLPDIPYGYTF
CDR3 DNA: TGTGCCAGCAGCTTGCCGGACATACCCTATGGCTACACCTTC

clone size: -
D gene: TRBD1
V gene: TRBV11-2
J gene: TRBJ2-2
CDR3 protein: CASSLDRTGGALFF
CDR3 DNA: TGTGCCAGCAGCTTAGATCGGACAGGGGGTGCGCTGTTTTTT

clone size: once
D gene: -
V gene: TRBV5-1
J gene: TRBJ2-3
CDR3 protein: CASSSRGFGTDTQYF
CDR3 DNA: TGCGCCAGCAGCTCCAGGGGTTTCGGCACAGATACGCAGTATTTT

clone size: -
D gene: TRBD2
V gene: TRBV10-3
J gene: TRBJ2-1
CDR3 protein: CATTGTKYNEQFF
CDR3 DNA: TGTGCCACCACCGGGACTAAATACAATGAGCAGTTCTTC

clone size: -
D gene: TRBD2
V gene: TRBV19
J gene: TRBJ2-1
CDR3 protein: CASSRGLAGGYNEQFF
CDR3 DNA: TGTGCCAGTAGTAGGGGACTAGCGGGAGGGTACAATGAGCAGTTCTTC

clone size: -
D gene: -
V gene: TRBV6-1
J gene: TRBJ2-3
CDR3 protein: CASRMVASTDTQYF
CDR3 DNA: TGTGCCAGCAGGATGGTGGCTAGCACAGATACGCAGTATTTT

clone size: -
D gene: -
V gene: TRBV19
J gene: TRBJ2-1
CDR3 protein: CASNNRQVKIDNEQFF
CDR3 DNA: TGTGCCAGTAATAACCGACAGGTAAAAATTGACAATGAGCAGTTCTTC

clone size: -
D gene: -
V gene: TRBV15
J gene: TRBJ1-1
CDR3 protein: CATSRAESPTEAFF
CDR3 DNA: TGTGCCACCAGCAGAGCTGAGTCCCCGACTGAAGCTTTCTTT

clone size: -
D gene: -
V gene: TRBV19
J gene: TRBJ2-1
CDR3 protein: CASSIDLGGYNEQFF
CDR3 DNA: TGTGCCAGTAGTATAGATCTGGGGGGTTACAATGAGCAGTTCTTC